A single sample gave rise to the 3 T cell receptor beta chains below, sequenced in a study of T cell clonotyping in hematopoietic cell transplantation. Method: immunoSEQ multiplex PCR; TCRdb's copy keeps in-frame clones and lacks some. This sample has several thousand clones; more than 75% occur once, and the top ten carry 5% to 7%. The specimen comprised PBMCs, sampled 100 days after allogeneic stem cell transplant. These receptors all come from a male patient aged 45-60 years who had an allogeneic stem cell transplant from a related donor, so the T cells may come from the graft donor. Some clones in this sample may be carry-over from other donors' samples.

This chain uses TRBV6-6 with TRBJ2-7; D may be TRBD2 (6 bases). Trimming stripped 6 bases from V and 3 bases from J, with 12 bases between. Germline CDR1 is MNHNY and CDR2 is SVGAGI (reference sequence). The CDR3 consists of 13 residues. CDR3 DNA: TGTGCCAGCAGAAGTAGCGGCGACTACGAGCAGTACTTC. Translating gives CASRSSGDYEQYF.

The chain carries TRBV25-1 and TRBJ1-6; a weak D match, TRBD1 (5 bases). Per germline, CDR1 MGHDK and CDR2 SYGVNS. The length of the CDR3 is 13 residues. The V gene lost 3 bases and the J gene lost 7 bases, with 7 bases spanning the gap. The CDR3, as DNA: TGTGCCAGCAGTGACTGGGGCAATTCACCCCTCCACTTT. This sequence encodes CASSDWGNSPLHF.

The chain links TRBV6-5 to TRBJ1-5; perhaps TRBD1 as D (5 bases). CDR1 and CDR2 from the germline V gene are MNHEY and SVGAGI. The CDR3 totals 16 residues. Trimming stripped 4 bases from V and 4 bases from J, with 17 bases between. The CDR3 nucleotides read TGTGCCAGCAGTTCTAGCCCCTCAGGGAAAAATCAGCCCCAGCATTTT. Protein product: CASSSSPSGKNQPQHF.